Below, 32 T cell receptor beta chains from the same sample are listed, as sequenced in a study of control samples from healthy donors and cancer patients. Profiling relied on immunoSEQ multiplex PCR, and the TCRdb table lists in-frame clones only, not all of them. The table includes about 150,000 clones, around 90% detected once. The specimen sequenced was blood. These receptors all stem from a woman aged 40 to 50 in good health.

The V call is TRBV9, the J call TRBJ1-6; the D gene is possibly TRBD1 (6 bases). Germline-derived CDR1 and CDR2 are SGDLS and YYNGEE. The V gene lost 1 base and the J gene lost 11 bases, with 13 bases spanning the gap. CDR3 length: 14 residues. CDR3 sequence (DNA): TGTGCCAGCAGCGTAAAGGGGGAATCGGCACCCCTCCACTTT. This sequence encodes CASSVKGESAPLHF.

This chain joins TRBV6-5 and TRBJ1-5; 7 positions match TRBD1. V shed 7 bases and J 3 bases; nucleotides not matched to a gene: 9. CDR1 and CDR2 from the germline V gene are MNHEY and SVGAGI. This CDR3 is built from 15 residues. CDR3 DNA: TGTGCCAGCATGACCGACAGGGTAGTCAATCAGCCCCAGCATTTT. This sequence encodes CASMTDRVVNQPQHF.

This chain joins TRBV27 and TRBJ1-5; maybe TRBD1 (5 bases). V lost 2 bases to trimming and J lost 3 bases, with 11 bases between them. There are 15 residues in the CDR3. Germline V lookup: CDR1 MNHEY, CDR2 SMNVEV (reference sequence). CDR3 coding DNA: TGTGCCAGCAGTTTAACTTTGGGGGTCAATCAGCCCCAGCATTTT. Its translation is CASSLTLGVNQPQHF.

V and J are TRBV6-1 and TRBJ2-3, with 10 nucleotides matching TRBD1. Germline CDR1 MNHNS, CDR2 SASEGT. After removal of 3 bases from V and 3 bases from J, the junction contained 3 bases not matched to a gene. CDR3 length: 15 residues. CDR3 sequence reads: CASSEPGQGTDTQYF. The DNA for the CDR3 is TGTGCCAGCAGTGAGCCGGGACAGGGGACAGATACGCAGTATTTT.

In DNA form, the CDR3 reads TGTGCCAGCAGCCAACGACAGGGGGCTTTGACTGAAGCTTTCTTT. Encoded protein: CASSQRQGALTEAFF. The chain links TRBV14 to TRBJ1-1; 10 positions agree with TRBD1. The CDR3 has 15 amino acids. Germline-derived CDR1 and CDR2 are SGHDN and FVKESK. V was clipped by 2 bases and J by 5 bases; unmatched bases: 5.

This clone was seen once. The chain joins TRBV24-1 to TRBJ2-1, with D perhaps TRBD1 (5 bases). Deletions cut 5 bases from V and 2 bases from J, with 9 bases between. Germline CDR1 reads KGHDR; CDR2 reads SFDVKD. This CDR3 is 14 amino acids long. The CDR3 protein is CATSAGPTYNEQFF. The CDR3 DNA reads as TGTGCCACCAGTGCAGGGCCGACCTACAATGAGCAGTTCTTC.

The chain links TRBV27 to TRBJ2-1; 10 positions match TRBD1. V dropped 0 bases and J dropped 1; count of bases not matched to a gene: 9. CDR3 length: 19 amino acids. Germline lookup yields CDR1 MNHEY and CDR2 SMNVEV (reference sequence). The DNA of the CDR3 is TGTGCCAGCAGTTTATCCATCCCCGGGACAGGGGCTTCCTACAATGAGCAGTTCTTC. Translating gives CASSLSIPGTGASYNEQFF.

The genes are TRBV12-2 and TRBJ1-2. TRBV12-2 corresponds to a pseudogene. CDR3 length: 15 amino acids. CDR3 in DNA: TGTGCAAGTCCCAGGGACGGCGTGGGCAGTTATGGCTACACCTTC. This sequence encodes CASPRDGVGSYGYTF.

The chain has TRBV27 and TRBJ1-2; the D gene is possibly TRBD1 (5 bases). CDR3 length: 14 amino acids. Germline CDR1 reads MNHEY; CDR2 reads SMNVEV (reference sequence). V was shortened by 8 bases and J by 2 bases, with 15 bases between the two germline ends. The CDR3: CASGKRDRNYGYTF. In DNA form, the CDR3 reads TGTGCCAGCGGCAAGAGGGACCGCAACTATGGCTACACCTTC.

The V and J genes are TRBV7-9 and TRBJ1-2; D call uncertain. The germline V gene has CDR1 SEHNR and CDR2 FQNEAQ (reference sequence). This CDR3 has 13 amino acids. Trimming removed 5 bases at V and 4 bases at J, with 11 bases between. The CDR3 DNA reads as TGTGCCAGCAGCCCGCTTCCCATCTATGGCTACACCTTC. This codes for CASSPLPIYGYTF.

This sequence joins TRBV19 and TRBJ1-1; maybe TRBD1 (6 bases). Trimming took 4 bases from V and 5 from J, leaving 11 bases between them. CDR1 is LNHDA and CDR2 is SQIVND in the germline V gene (reference sequence). This CDR3 spans 13 amino acids. CDR3 residues: CASSTVQGTEAFF. The CDR3 nucleotides read TGTGCCAGTAGTACGGTACAGGGAACTGAAGCTTTCTTT.

In its sample, this clone was seen a few times. The rearrangement links TRBV6-2 or TRBV6-3 to TRBJ1-3; D ambiguous. CDR1 is MNHEY, CDR2 SVGEGT, per germline. The CDR3 covers 15 residues. Trimming stripped 4 bases from V and 0 bases from J, with 10 bases between. As DNA, the CDR3 is TGTGCCAGCAGTTGGGCGGACTCCTCTGGAAACACCATATATTTT. Translating it yields CASSWADSSGNTIYF.

The chain employs TRBV7-7 and TRBJ2-5, with 9 bases aligning to TRBD2. CDR1 SSHAT and CDR2 FNYEAQ come from the germline V gene (reference sequence). V was clipped by 0 bases and J by 0 bases; unmatched bases: 2. This CDR3 has 16 amino acids. The CDR3 DNA reads TGTGCCAGCAGCTTAGCACTAGCGGGCTACCAAGAGACCCAGTACTTC. Amino acid sequence: CASSLALAGYQETQYF. The full variable domain, its missing parts supplied by reference TRBV7-7 and TRBJ2-5, is GAGVSQSPRYKVTKRGQDVTLRCDPISSHATLYWYQQALGQGPEFLTYFNYEAQPDKSGLPSDRFSAERPEGSISTLTIQRTEQRDSAMYRCASSLALAGYQETQYFGPGTRLLVL.

The chain carries TRBV5-1 and TRBJ1-3, with 9 nucleotides matching TRBD1. V dropped 4 bases and J dropped 0; count of bases not matched to a gene: 20. The CDR3 is 21 amino acids. Germline CDR1 SGHRS, CDR2 YFSETQ. CDR3 sequence (DNA): TGCGCCAGCAGCCAAGCTTGGGTGAGTCTTGGGACAGGGTACTCTGGAAACACCATATATTTT. Translation: CASSQAWVSLGTGYSGNTIYF.

The chain is built from TRBV5-1 and TRBJ1-5, with 10 bases lining up with TRBD1. The CDR3 extends over 16 amino acids. The junction had 10 bases not matched to a gene; V was cut back by 4 bases and J by 6 bases. Germline V CDR1 and CDR2: SGHRS, YFSETQ. The CDR3, as DNA: TGCGCCAGCAGCGCCGAGGGACAGGGGAGCGGTCAGCCCCAGCATTTT. Protein product: CASSAEGQGSGQPQHF. Full variable domain (outside the CDR3, taken from reference TRBV5-1 and TRBJ1-5): KAGVTQTPRYLIKTRGQQVTLSCSPISGHRSVSWYQQTPGQGLQFLFEYFSETQRNKGNFPGRFSGRQFSNSRSEMNVSTLELGDSALYLCASSAEGQGSGQPQHFGDGTRLSIL.

The chain recombines TRBV5-1 with TRBJ2-1, with TRBD2 as a possible D gene (7 bases). The V and J ends lost 4 bases and 5 bases respectively, with 19 bases between them. Looked up from germline, CDR1 is SGHRS and CDR2 is YFSETQ. The CDR3 is 16 amino acids. The CDR3 region is CASSPSLGGPDNEQFF. The CDR3 DNA reads as TGCGCCAGCAGCCCCTCCCTCGGGGGGCCAGACAATGAGCAGTTCTTC.

This chain links TRBV6-6 with TRBJ1-5; weak D call: TRBD1 (5 bases). This CDR3 is 14 amino acids long. Trimming stripped 2 bases from V and 6 bases from J, with 11 bases between. Germline lookup yields CDR1 MNHNY and CDR2 SVGAGI (reference sequence). DNA of the CDR3: TGTGCCAGCAGTTACGGGGGTCCCGTTCAGCCCCAGCATTTT. Amino acids: CASSYGGPVQPQHF.

Details on this clone: A junction boundary mismatches the germline segment, possibly from a read error. This chain uses TRBV27 with TRBJ2-5, with TRBD1 as a possible D gene (6 bases). The CDR3 runs to 15 residues. Germline CDR1 MNHEY, CDR2 SMNVEV (reference sequence). The CDR3 loop reads CASSPLKGDQETQYF. For the CDR3, the DNA is TGTGCCAGCAGCCCGCTTAAGGGGGACCAGGAGACCCAGTACTTC.

The chain links TRBV29-1 to TRBJ2-7; 9 positions agree with TRBD1. V lost 1 base, J lost 5 bases, and 6 bases stayed unmatched. This CDR3 has 14 residues. Germline loops: CDR1 SQVTM, CDR2 ANQGSEA. CDR3 protein: CSVEGTGDLDEQYF. The CDR3 DNA sequence: TGCAGCGTTGAAGGGACAGGGGATCTCGACGAGCAGTACTTC.

The chain recombines TRBV18 with TRBJ2-2, with 7 bases matching TRBD1. In germline, CDR1 is KGHSH, CDR2 LQKENI. V shed 8 bases and J 8 bases; nucleotides not matched to a gene: 20. The CDR3 is 17 residues long. CDR3 residues: CASPVPGQEAPMGELFF. As DNA, the CDR3 is TGTGCCAGCCCCGTCCCCGGACAGGAGGCCCCAATGGGGGAGCTGTTTTTT.

V usage is TRBV5-8 and J usage is TRBJ2-5, with 7 bases that match TRBD1. This CDR3 is built from 16 residues. The V gene's germline CDR1 is SGHTS and CDR2 YDEGEE. Trimming cost V 0 bases and J 4 bases; bases outside gene matches: 9. The CDR3 region is CASSLGGTYRGETQYF. DNA of the CDR3: TGTGCCAGCAGCTTGGGGGGGACCTACAGGGGAGAGACCCAGTACTTC.

The chain combines TRBV27 with TRBJ2-3; the D is unclear. Looked up from germline, CDR1 is MNHEY and CDR2 is SMNVEV (reference sequence). The V and J ends lost 3 bases and 1 base respectively, with 5 bases between them. This CDR3 spans 13 amino acids. The CDR3, as DNA: TGTGCCAGCAGTTTTCCGGGCACAGATACGCAGTATTTT. It encodes CASSFPGTDTQYF.

This chain uses TRBV2 with TRBJ2-4; 9 bases align to TRBD1. Losses at the gene ends were 6 bases for V and 8 bases for J; bases not matched to a gene: 8. Germline V lookup: CDR1 SNHLY, CDR2 FYNNEI. The CDR3 is 14 residues long. CDR3 nucleotides: TGTGCCAGCAGCGGGACAGGGCGCATGGACATTCAGTACTTC. It is translated as CASSGTGRMDIQYF.

The chain links TRBV3-1 (or the pseudogene TRBV3-2) to TRBJ2-7; D is unclear. Germline V lookup: CDR1 LGHDT, CDR2 YNNKEL (reference sequence). This CDR3 region has 14 residues. With 5 bases removed from V and 0 bases from J, the gap between germline ends came to 11 bases. This CDR3 is CASSNGPSSYEQYF. The CDR3, as DNA: TGTGCCAGCAGCAATGGACCGTCCTCCTACGAGCAGTACTTC.

The chain is built from TRBV11-2 and TRBJ2-2; D remains ambiguous. CDR3 length equals 12 residues. Per the germline V gene, CDR1 is SGHAT and CDR2 is FQNNGV. V lost 4 bases to trimming and J lost 6 bases, with 6 bases between them. As DNA, the CDR3 is TGTGCCAGCAGCTCCCAGGCCGGGGAGCTGTTTTTT. Protein product: CASSSQAGELFF.

This sequence joins TRBV19 and TRBJ1-5; TRBD1 matches at 8 bases. The V gene end was trimmed by 1 base and the J gene end by 7 bases; junction bases not matched to a gene: 9. This CDR3 comprises 16 residues. CDR1 is LNHDA and CDR2 is SQIVND in the germline V gene (reference sequence). The CDR3: CASSIGDRSGGQPQHF. The CDR3 DNA is TGTGCCAGTAGTATAGGGGACAGGTCGGGAGGGCAGCCCCAGCATTTT.

The chain joins TRBV6-2 or TRBV6-3 to TRBJ1-1, with 7 bases fitting TRBD1. Per germline, CDR1 MNHEY and CDR2 SVGEGT. Unmatched junction bases numbered 3, after V lost 0 bases and J lost 5 bases. The CDR3 contains 14 residues. The CDR3 loop is CASSYSTGQTEAFF. The CDR3, as DNA: TGTGCCAGCAGTTACTCGACAGGGCAGACTGAAGCTTTCTTT.

In this sample, this clone turned up a few times. The rearrangement joins TRBV3-1 (or the pseudogene TRBV3-2) to TRBJ2-5; TRBD2 matches at 11 bases. The ends lost 3 bases at V and 6 bases at J; junction bases unmatched: 6. The CDR3 sequence is 15 residues long. Germline values: CDR1 LGHDT, CDR2 YNNKEL (reference sequence). The CDR3, as DNA: TGTGCCAGCAGCCAGGCCTCTAGCGGGGGGAAGACCCAGTACTTC. As protein: CASSQASSGGKTQYF.

The chain employs TRBV10-3 and TRBJ2-3, with a possible D match to TRBD1 (5 bases). Trimming shortened V by 8 bases and J by 4 bases, and 13 bases separated the two germline ends. CDR1 is ENHRY, CDR2 SYGVKD, per germline. The CDR3 is 13 amino acids. Here the CDR3 DNA reads TGTGCCATCGCCGAGCAGGGCGCAGATACGCAGTATTTT. Translated, it gives CAIAEQGADTQYF.

This clone was seen just once. V is TRBV5-1 and J is TRBJ2-5; no clear D gene. The CDR3 is made up of 14 amino acids. The V end was cut by 4 bases, the J end by 1 base, with 11 bases between. CDR1 is SGHRS and CDR2 is YFSETQ in the germline V gene. CDR3 nucleotides: TGCGCCAGCAGCCCCGGCGACGGCCAAGAGACCCAGTACTTC. It specifies CASSPGDGQETQYF.

This sequence joins TRBV7-9 and TRBJ1-2, with 8 nucleotides matching TRBD1. Germline CDR1 reads SEHNR; CDR2 reads FQNEAQ (reference sequence). The CDR3 consists of 14 residues. The ends lost 1 base at V and 7 bases at J; junction bases unmatched: 5. CDR3 DNA: TGTGCCAGCAGCTTAGGGCAGGGGGCCTTTGGCTACACCTTC. Protein product: CASSLGQGAFGYTF.

The chain combines TRBV6-5 with TRBJ2-4, with 7 nucleotides matching TRBD1. CDR3 length: 16 amino acids. Germline V gene sequence: CDR1 MNHEY, CDR2 SVGAGI. The J segment lost 6 bases and the V segment lost 0 bases, leaving 8 bases of the junction unmatched. Here the CDR3 DNA reads TGTGCCAGCAGTTACTCGGAAGGGGGCGAATTAAACATTCAGTACTTC. It translates to CASSYSEGGELNIQYF.